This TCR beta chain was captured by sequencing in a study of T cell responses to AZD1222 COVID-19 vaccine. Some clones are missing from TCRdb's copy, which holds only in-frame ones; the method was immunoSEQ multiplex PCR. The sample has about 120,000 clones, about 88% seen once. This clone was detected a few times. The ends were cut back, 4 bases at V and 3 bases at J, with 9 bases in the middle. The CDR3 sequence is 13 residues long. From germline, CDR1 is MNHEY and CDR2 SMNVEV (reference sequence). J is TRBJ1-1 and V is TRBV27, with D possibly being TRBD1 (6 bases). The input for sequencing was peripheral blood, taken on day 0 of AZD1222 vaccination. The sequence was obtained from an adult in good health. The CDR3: CASSSHRDTEAFF. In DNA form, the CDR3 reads TGTGCCAGCAGTTCCCACAGGGACACTGAAGCTTTCTTT.